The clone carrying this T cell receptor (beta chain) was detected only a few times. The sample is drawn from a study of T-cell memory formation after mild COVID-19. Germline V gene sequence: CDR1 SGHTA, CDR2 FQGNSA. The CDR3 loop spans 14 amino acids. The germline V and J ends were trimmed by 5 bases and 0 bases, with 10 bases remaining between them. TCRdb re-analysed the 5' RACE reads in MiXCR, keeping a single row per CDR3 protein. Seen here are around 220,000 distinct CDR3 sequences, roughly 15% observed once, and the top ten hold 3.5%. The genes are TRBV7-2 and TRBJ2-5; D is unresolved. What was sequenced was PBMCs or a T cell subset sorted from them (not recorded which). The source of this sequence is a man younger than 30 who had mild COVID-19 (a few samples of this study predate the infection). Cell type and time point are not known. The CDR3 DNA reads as TGTGCCAGCAGCCTAATGGCGGACCAAGAGACCCAGTACTTC. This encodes CASSLMADQETQYF.